These T cell receptor beta chains were read from a single sample in a study of control samples from healthy donors and cancer patients. The table came from immunoSEQ multiplex PCR; TCRdb's copy has only in-frame clones and leaves some out. The sample has 390,000 or so clones, approximately 92% seen once. The specimen was PBMCs. The receptors here all came from a man between 40 and 49 years old with head and neck cancer. Each CDR3 is given without its conserved first and last residue. Fields, in order: J gene, D gene, clone size, V gene, CDR3 protein. The D gene is left open where the match is weak. Some rows have no size entry. The others give once, few or many, or a class for an expanded clone.

j_gene: TRBJ2-2
d_gene: TRBD1
abundance: .
v_gene: TRBV7-2
CDR3aa: ASSRDRVLAGELF

j_gene: TRBJ2-3
d_gene: .
abundance: .
v_gene: TRBV20-1
CDR3aa: SASREDTQY

j_gene: TRBJ2-7
d_gene: .
abundance: .
v_gene: TRBV2
CDR3aa: ASSVGKPPYEQY

j_gene: TRBJ1-1
d_gene: .
abundance: .
v_gene: TRBV2
CDR3aa: ASMGGWNTEAF

j_gene: TRBJ2-3
d_gene: .
abundance: .
v_gene: TRBV15
CDR3aa: ATSRPKTETSTDTQY

j_gene: TRBJ2-1
d_gene: TRBD2
abundance: .
v_gene: TRBV19
CDR3aa: ASSIGLAGSDEQF

j_gene: TRBJ1-2
d_gene: TRBD1
abundance: .
v_gene: TRBV28
CDR3aa: ASSIRTGSFSYGYT

j_gene: TRBJ1-1
d_gene: .
abundance: .
v_gene: TRBV4-2
CDR3aa: ASTRSSRDTEAF

j_gene: TRBJ2-3
d_gene: TRBD2
abundance: .
v_gene: TRBV7-8
CDR3aa: ASSPGLAGGADTQY

j_gene: TRBJ2-1
d_gene: TRBD1
abundance: once
v_gene: TRBV18
CDR3aa: ASSPPDRSTTEQF

j_gene: TRBJ1-2
d_gene: .
abundance: .
v_gene: TRBV18
CDR3aa: ASSPPGWGDSFYYGYT

j_gene: TRBJ2-5
d_gene: TRBD2
abundance: .
v_gene: TRBV7-6
CDR3aa: ASSLAPAGGTETQY

j_gene: TRBJ2-7
d_gene: .
abundance: .
v_gene: TRBV7-9
CDR3aa: ASSLAGLYYEQY

j_gene: TRBJ1-2
d_gene: .
abundance: .
v_gene: TRBV7-9
CDR3aa: ASSLARDGDNYGYT

j_gene: TRBJ2-3
d_gene: .
abundance: .
v_gene: TRBV28
CDR3aa: ASSRPSASDTQY

j_gene: TRBJ1-1
d_gene: .
abundance: .
v_gene: TRBV4-2
CDR3aa: ASSQDSSRNTEAF

j_gene: TRBJ2-2
d_gene: .
abundance: .
v_gene: TRBV19
CDR3aa: ASSTWTAKNTGELF

j_gene: TRBJ1-5
d_gene: .
abundance: .
v_gene: TRBV5-1
CDR3aa: ASSLAGGSNQPQH

j_gene: TRBJ1-6
d_gene: .
abundance: .
v_gene: TRBV5-4
CDR3aa: ASSLTVRNSPLH

j_gene: TRBJ1-4
d_gene: .
abundance: .
v_gene: TRBV4-3
CDR3aa: ASSPIGSSEKLF

j_gene: TRBJ1-4
d_gene: .
abundance: .
v_gene: TRBV19
CDR3aa: ASSSPGRLGEKLF

j_gene: TRBJ2-1
d_gene: TRBD1
abundance: .
v_gene: TRBV6-4
CDR3aa: ASSAYTGTVPDEQF

j_gene: TRBJ2-2
d_gene: TRBD2
abundance: .
v_gene: TRBV28
CDR3aa: ASSLAGTANTGELF

j_gene: TRBJ1-1
d_gene: .
abundance: .
v_gene: TRBV5-6
CDR3aa: ASSLAGYTEAF

j_gene: TRBJ1-2
d_gene: TRBD1
abundance: .
v_gene: TRBV2
CDR3aa: ASIFGQAYGYT

j_gene: TRBJ2-1
d_gene: TRBD2
abundance: .
v_gene: TRBV28
CDR3aa: ASSPTSGGRGYYNEQF

j_gene: TRBJ2-7
d_gene: TRBD1
abundance: .
v_gene: TRBV7-8
CDR3aa: ASSLAYETGGYYEQY

j_gene: TRBJ1-5
d_gene: .
abundance: .
v_gene: TRBV19
CDR3aa: ASSRSTANSNQPQH

j_gene: TRBJ2-2
d_gene: TRBD2
abundance: once
v_gene: TRBV30
CDR3aa: AWGSGGTGELF

j_gene: TRBJ2-1
d_gene: TRBD2
abundance: .
v_gene: TRBV7-7
CDR3aa: ASSRLAGSHEQF

j_gene: TRBJ1-1
d_gene: .
abundance: .
v_gene: TRBV10-3
CDR3aa: AISELGGVNTEAF

j_gene: TRBJ2-7
d_gene: .
abundance: .
v_gene: TRBV5-1
CDR3aa: ASGVDAGSYEQY

j_gene: TRBJ1-2
d_gene: TRBD1
abundance: .
v_gene: TRBV19
CDR3aa: ASSIRGPYYGYT